The 16 T cell receptor beta chains reported below all come from one sample, sequenced in a study of blood T cell repertoires in COVID-19. The method was immunoSEQ multiplex PCR; TCRdb's version includes in-frame clones alone and lacks a portion of them. The data show under 45,000 clones, around 90% seen once. The sequencing input was peripheral blood. Receptors originate from a woman aged 80 or over in a cohort sampled during active or convalescent COVID-19.

This clone has just one count. The rearrangement uses TRBV2 and TRBJ1-2; weak D call: TRBD1 (6 bases). This CDR3 is 17 amino acids long. V was cut by 3 bases and J by 2 bases, with 19 bases left in between. Germline V gene lookup returns CDR1 SNHLY and CDR2 FYNNEI. Written as DNA, the CDR3 is TGTGCCAGCAGTGAGTGGGACAACAGGGCCACCAACTATGGCTACACCTTC. Translation gives CASSEWDNRATNYGYTF.

This chain uses TRBV11-3 with TRBJ2-1; 7 nucleotides match TRBD2. CDR3 size: 12 residues. Trimming cost V 5 bases and J 10 bases; bases outside gene matches: 5. Germline assignment: CDR1 SGHNT and CDR2 YENEEA. Here the CDR3 DNA reads TGTGCCAGCAGCCGGACTAGGGAGGAGCAGTTCTTC. It yields the protein CASSRTREEQFF.

This chain joins TRBV5-5 and TRBJ1-1; 11 bases are shared with TRBD1. This CDR3 has 15 amino acids. The trim removed 4 bases at V and 5 bases at J, leaving 7 bases unmatched. In germline, CDR1 is SGHKS, CDR2 YYEKEE (reference sequence). The CDR3: CASSPGQGAGTEAFF. In nucleotides, the CDR3 is TGTGCCAGCAGCCCCGGACAGGGGGCCGGTACTGAAGCTTTCTTT.

The rearrangement uses TRBV5-5 and TRBJ1-1; perhaps TRBD1 as D (5 bases). The CDR3 is made up of 14 amino acids. V was shortened by 0 bases and J by 0 bases, with 6 bases between the two germline ends. Germline lookup yields CDR1 SGHKS and CDR2 YYEKEE (reference sequence). DNA of the CDR3: TGTGCCAGCAGCTTGGAGACAGTGAACACTGAAGCTTTCTTT. The encoded protein is CASSLETVNTEAFF.

Here the CDR3 DNA reads TGTGCCTGGAGTGACCCGGCCGGGGAGCTGTTTTTT. This encodes CAWSDPAGELFF. This rearrangement joins TRBV30 to TRBJ2-2; unclear D gene. V lost 1 base and J lost 6, with 6 bases in between. The CDR3 has 12 residues. Per the germline V gene, CDR1 is GTSNPN and CDR2 is SVGIG (reference sequence).

This clone has just one count. This chain links TRBV7-8 with TRBJ1-1; 8 bases line up with TRBD1. Germline V gene sequence: CDR1 SGHVS, CDR2 FQNEAQ. The CDR3 sequence is 15 residues long. The junction had 8 bases not matched to a gene; V was cut back by 4 bases and J by 4 bases. The CDR3 sequence is CASSSPWGQATEAFF. As DNA, the CDR3 is TGTGCCAGCAGCTCCCCTTGGGGACAGGCCACTGAAGCTTTCTTT.

The V and J genes are TRBV14 and TRBJ2-5; 10 bases are shared with TRBD2. Germline CDR1 SGHDN, CDR2 FVKESK. The ends lost 6 bases at V and 4 bases at J; junction bases unmatched: 8. The CDR3 consists of 15 residues. The CDR3, as DNA: TGTGCCAGCAGTCCGCGAGGACTAGCGGTAGAGACCCAGTACTTC. Protein sequence: CASSPRGLAVETQYF.

This clone was counted only a few times. V usage is TRBV6-5 and J usage is TRBJ2-5; TRBD1 matches at 8 bases. Germline V CDR1 and CDR2: MNHEY, SVGAGI. This CDR3 comprises 14 residues. Trimming took 6 bases from V and 3 from J; bases not matched to a gene: 6. The CDR3 is CASSHRDRKETQYF. CDR3 DNA: TGTGCCAGCAGCCACCGGGACAGGAAAGAGACCCAGTACTTC.

This chain connects TRBV7-9 to TRBJ1-1; D gene uncertain. Germline V gene lookup returns CDR1 SEHNR and CDR2 FQNEAQ (reference sequence). Trimming removed 4 bases at V and 7 bases at J, with 19 bases between. The CDR3 spans 15 residues. CDR3 sequence reads: CASSSDRAGNFEAFF. The CDR3 DNA follows: TGTGCCAGCAGCTCTGACCGGGCGGGGAATTTTGAAGCTTTCTTT.

The V and J genes are TRBV11-2 and TRBJ2-3; 7 nucleotides line up with TRBD2. This CDR3 is built from 15 residues. Germline V gene lookup returns CDR1 SGHAT and CDR2 FQNNGV. Trimming at V came to 3 bases and at J to 2 bases, leaving 5 bases not matched to a gene. CDR3 loop: CASSLGGGITDTQYF. The CDR3 nucleotides read TGTGCCAGCAGCTTGGGCGGGGGAATCACAGATACGCAGTATTTT. Based on the CDR3 plus reference TRBV11-2 and TRBJ2-3, the full variable domain is EAGVAQSPRYKIIEKRQSVAFWCNPISGHATLYWYQQILGQGPKLLIQFQNNGVVDDSQLPKDRFSAERLKGVDSTLKIQPAKLEDSAVYLCASSLGGGITDTQYFGPGTRLTVL.

CDR3 coding DNA: TGCGCCAGCAGCCAAGACAGGGGGCACGGCTACACCTTC. Protein sequence: CASSQDRGHGYTF. The chain joins TRBV4-3 to TRBJ1-2; 8 nucleotides match TRBD1. There are 13 residues in the CDR3. Losses at the gene ends were 0 bases for V and 8 bases for J; bases not matched to a gene: 2. Looked up from germline, CDR1 is LGHNA and CDR2 is YSLEER.

This clone was recorded once. V and J are TRBV6-5 and TRBJ2-7, with 8 nucleotides matching TRBD1. The junction had 8 bases not matched to a gene; V was cut back by 5 bases and J by 2 bases. Germline-derived CDR1 and CDR2 are MNHEY and SVGAGI. This CDR3 spans 15 amino acids. CDR3 nucleotides: TGTGCCAGCAGTAAGACAGGGGCAGGGGCCTACGAGCAGTACTTC. Translating it yields CASSKTGAGAYEQYF.

The CDR3 nucleotides are TGTGCCAGTAGTCTGAGGGGTGGACAGGGGATGAACTATGGCTACACCTTC. It codes for CASSLRGGQGMNYGYTF. The rearrangement links TRBV19 to TRBJ1-2; 9 bases fit TRBD1. Trimming cost V 5 bases and J 2 bases; bases outside gene matches: 12. The CDR3 is 17 residues long. CDR1 LNHDA and CDR2 SQIVND come from the germline V gene (reference sequence). The variable domain in full, completed from reference TRBV19 and TRBJ1-2, reads DGGITQSPKYLFRKEGQNVTLSCEQNLNHDAMYWYRQDPGQGLRLIYYSQIVNDFQKGDIAEGYSVSREKKESFPLTVTSAQKNPTAFYLCASSLRGGQGMNYGYTFGSGTRLTVV.

The chain joins TRBV10-1 to TRBJ2-1, with 10 bases lining up with TRBD2. The V segment lost 2 bases and the J segment 2 bases; nucleotides outside the gene matches: 3. The CDR3 covers 16 residues. From germline, CDR1 is WNHNN and CDR2 SYGVQD (reference sequence). Here the CDR3 DNA reads TGCGCCAGCAGTGAGCTAGCGGGAGAAACCTACAATGAGCAGTTCTTC. This encodes CASSELAGETYNEQFF.

V and J are TRBV5-1 and TRBJ2-6; 7 bases map to TRBD1. Trimming cost V 4 bases and J 6 bases; bases outside gene matches: 7. The CDR3 extends over 15 amino acids. Germline V CDR1 and CDR2: SGHRS, YFSETQ. The CDR3 DNA follows: TGCGCCAGCAGCCACGGGACAGCAGAGGCCAACGTCCTGACTTTC. It codes for CASSHGTAEANVLTF.

The chain carries TRBV4-3 and TRBJ1-2; tentatively, D is TRBD1 (5 bases). The V gene's germline CDR1 is LGHNA and CDR2 YSLEER. This CDR3 spans 14 amino acids. Trimming shortened V by 0 bases and J by 0 bases, and 5 bases separated the two germline ends. CDR3 DNA sequence: TGCGCCAGCAGCCAAGACAGGGCTAACTATGGCTACACCTTC. This encodes CASSQDRANYGYTF.